This TCR beta chain appears in the sequencing data of a study of cytomegalovirus exposure and HLA in healthy donors. Study results and limitations: Most TCR sequences showed up rarely, but some public TCRs showed up in many donors. In a later analysis, HLA-C alleles had the fewest associated TCRs, DRB1 alleles the most. V- and J-gene trimming in TCR beta was tied to a missense DCLRE1C variant by an analysis performed later.

In the case of this clone: Its matching antigen is unknown.

The PCR contained 60 Vbeta and 13 Jbeta primers. TCRdb's copy holds only in-frame clones and misses some; the assay was immunoSEQ multiplex PCR. Here the sample spans 100,000 to 150,000 clones, roughly 81% being singletons. CDR3 length equals 14 residues. The trim removed 4 bases at V and 1 base at J, leaving 6 bases unmatched. Germline V gene data show CDR1 as SQVTM and CDR2 as ANQGSEA. This rearrangement joins TRBV29-1 to TRBJ1-1; TRBD1 matches at 7 bases. The sequence came from a woman aged 25-40 years in good health and CMV-seronegative. Sequencing was performed on PBMCs. Here the CDR3 DNA reads TGCAGCGTTGGTTCACAGGGGCGGAACACTGAAGCTTTCTTT. Translation gives CSVGSQGRNTEAFF.